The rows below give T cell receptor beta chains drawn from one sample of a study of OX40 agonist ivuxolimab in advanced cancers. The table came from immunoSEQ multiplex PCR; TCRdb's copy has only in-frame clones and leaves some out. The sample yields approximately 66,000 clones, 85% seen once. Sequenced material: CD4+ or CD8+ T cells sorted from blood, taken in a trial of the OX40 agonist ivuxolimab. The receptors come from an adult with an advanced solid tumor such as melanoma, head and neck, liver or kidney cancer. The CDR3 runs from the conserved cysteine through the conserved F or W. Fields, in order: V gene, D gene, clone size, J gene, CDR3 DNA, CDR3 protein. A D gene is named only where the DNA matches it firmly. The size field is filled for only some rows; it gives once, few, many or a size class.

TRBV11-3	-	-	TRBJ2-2	TGTGCCAGCGGCCGTAGACCAAACACCGGGGAGCTGTTTTTT	CASGRRPNTGELFF
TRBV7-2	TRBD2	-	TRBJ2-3	TGTGCCAGCAGCTTAAGAGGTCTAGCGGGGGCGTCTCCCACAGATACGCAGTATTTT	CASSLRGLAGASPTDTQYF
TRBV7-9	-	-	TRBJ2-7	TGTGCCAGCAGCTTAAACGTCCAGTCAGGCTTTTCCTACGAGCAGTACTTC	CASSLNVQSGFSYEQYF
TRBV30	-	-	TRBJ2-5	TGTGCCTGGAGTCCCCGCAGGGCCGAGACCCAGTACTTC	CAWSPRRAETQYF
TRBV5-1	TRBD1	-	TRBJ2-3	TGCGCCAGCAGCTTGATGGACAGGGAGCTTGATACGCAGTATTTT	CASSLMDRELDTQYF
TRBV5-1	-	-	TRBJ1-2	TGCGCCAGCAGCACCGGCCTGGGAGGGTTGGATGGCTACACCTTC	CASSTGLGGLDGYTF
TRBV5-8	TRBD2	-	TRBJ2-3	TGTGCCAGCAGCCCGGGACTAGAGCCAGATACGCAGTATTTT	CASSPGLEPDTQYF
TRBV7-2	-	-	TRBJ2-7	TGTGCCAGCAGCTGGAAGCGGCAGGGGTACGAGCAGTACTTC	CASSWKRQGYEQYF
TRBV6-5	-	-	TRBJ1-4	TGTGCCAGCGGATTAGGGATTTGGGAAAAACTGTTTTTT	CASGLGIWEKLFF
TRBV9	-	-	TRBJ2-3	TGTGCCAGCAGCGCGGACCTAGGGCGGGATACGCAGTATTTT	CASSADLGRDTQYF
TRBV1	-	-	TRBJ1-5	TGCACCAGCAGCCAAGATGCGTTGGGCAGCGACTGGGATCAGCCCCAGCATTTT	CTSSQDALGSDWDQPQHF
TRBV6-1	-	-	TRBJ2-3	TGTGCCAGCAGAGCAGGGAATTCAGATACGCAGTATTTT	CASRAGNSDTQYF
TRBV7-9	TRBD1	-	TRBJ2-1	TGTGCCAGCAGCTTAGTAAATGACAGGGCTGAGCAGTTCTTC	CASSLVNDRAEQFF
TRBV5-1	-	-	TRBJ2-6	TGCGCCAGCGGACTGACAAGTACCTTCAGCTCTGGGGCCAACGTCCTGACTTTC	CASGLTSTFSSGANVLTF
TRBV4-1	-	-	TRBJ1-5	TGCGCCAGCAGTCAAGAACGGGGTCTCCAGCCCCAGCATTTT	CASSQERGLQPQHF
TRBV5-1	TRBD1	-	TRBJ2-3	TGCGCCAGCAGCTTTTCTGGACAGGGCAGAGATACGCAGTATTTT	CASSFSGQGRDTQYF
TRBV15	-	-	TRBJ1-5	TGTGCCACCAGCCCCTCAGTGGGGAACAATCAGCCCCAGCATTTT	CATSPSVGNNQPQHF
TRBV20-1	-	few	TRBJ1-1	TGCATAACCAAGATGAACACTGAAGCTTTCTTT	CITKMNTEAFF
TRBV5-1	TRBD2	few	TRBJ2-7	TGCGCCAGCAGCTTGACCGGGGGGTCTAGGTACGAGCAGTACTTC	CASSLTGGSRYEQYF
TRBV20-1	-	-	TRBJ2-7	TGCAGTGCCCGCCAGCGGCGCGAGCAGTACTTC	CSARQRREQYF
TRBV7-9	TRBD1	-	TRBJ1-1	TGTGCCAGCAGCGACTATATGGGACAGGGAGACACTGAAGCTTTCTTT	CASSDYMGQGDTEAFF
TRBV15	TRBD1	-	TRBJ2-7	TGTGCCACCAGCAGAGATCCTGACAGGGGAACCGAGCAGTACTTC	CATSRDPDRGTEQYF
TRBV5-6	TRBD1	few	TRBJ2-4	TGTGCCAGCAGCGGGACAGGGGGATTATCGGACATTCAGTACTTC	CASSGTGGLSDIQYF
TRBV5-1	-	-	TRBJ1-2	TGCGCCAGCAGCTTTGAAGGGAACTATGGCTACACCTTC	CASSFEGNYGYTF
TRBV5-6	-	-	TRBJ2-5	TGTGCCAGCAGCTTTCGGCAGGTGAGAGAGACCCAGTACTTC	CASSFRQVRETQYF
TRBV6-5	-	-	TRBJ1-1	TGTGCCAGCAGTCCGCCAAGGGGATTGAACACTGAAGCTTTCTTT	CASSPPRGLNTEAFF